Listed below are T cell receptor beta chains from one sample, sequenced in a study of response to subunit inactivated influenza vaccine. TCRdb itself ran the RT-PCR reads through MiXCR, one entry per CDR3 protein. This sample has some 640,000 distinct CDR3 sequences, with about 15% found just once. Sequences were derived from PBMCs from blood, sampled less than 15 days before vaccination. Receptor source: a man aged 50-60 years who received an inactivated influenza vaccine. Each CDR3 is given with its conserved first and last residue. Fields, in order: clone size, D gene, V gene, J gene, CDR3 DNA, CDR3 protein. The D gene is left open where the match is weak. A clone size is listed for some rows: how often the clone was seen (once, few, many), or a class if it is expanded.

abundance: few
d_gene: -
v_gene: TRBV3-1
j_gene: TRBJ1-1
CDR3nt: TGTGCCAGCAGCCAAGAGAGGCAGGCCGCAAACACTGAAGCTTTCTTT
CDR3aa: CASSQERQAANTEAFF

abundance: many
d_gene: TRBD1
v_gene: TRBV5-1
j_gene: TRBJ2-7
CDR3nt: TGTGCCAGCAGCTCCGGGACAGGGGCCTACGAGCAGTACTTC
CDR3aa: CASSSGTGAYEQYF

abundance: few
d_gene: -
v_gene: TRBV7-2
j_gene: TRBJ2-7
CDR3nt: TGTGCCAGCAGCTTAGATGGGACTTCCTCCTACGAGCAGTACTTC
CDR3aa: CASSLDGTSSYEQYF

abundance: -
d_gene: -
v_gene: TRBV5-1
j_gene: TRBJ2-7
CDR3nt: TGCGCCAGCAGCAGTAGTCGGAGCTCCTACGAGCAGTACTTC
CDR3aa: CASSSSRSSYEQYF

abundance: -
d_gene: TRBD2
v_gene: TRBV18
j_gene: TRBJ2-1
CDR3nt: TGTGCCAGCTCACCAATGTTTGGCGGGAGCTCCTACAATGAGCAGTTCTTC
CDR3aa: CASSPMFGGSSYNEQFF

abundance: -
d_gene: -
v_gene: TRBV12-3/TRBV12-4
j_gene: TRBJ2-7
CDR3nt: TGTGCCAGCAGATCGGGCCGTGGAAGGTACGAGCAGTACTTC
CDR3aa: CASRSGRGRYEQYF

abundance: few
d_gene: TRBD1
v_gene: TRBV2
j_gene: TRBJ2-5
CDR3nt: TGTGCCAGCAGATCCGGGACAGGGGGACAAGAGACCCAGTACTTC
CDR3aa: CASRSGTGGQETQYF

abundance: many
d_gene: TRBD1
v_gene: TRBV5-1
j_gene: TRBJ1-2
CDR3nt: TGCGCCAGCAGATTCGGGGACAGCACTAACTATGGCTACACCTTC
CDR3aa: CASRFGDSTNYGYTF

abundance: -
d_gene: TRBD2
v_gene: TRBV6-2/TRBV6-3
j_gene: TRBJ2-4
CDR3nt: TGTGCCAGCACCCGCTTTGGGCTAGCGGACAAAAACATTCAGTACTTC
CDR3aa: CASTRFGLADKNIQYF

abundance: -
d_gene: TRBD1
v_gene: TRBV7-6
j_gene: TRBJ2-5
CDR3nt: TGTGCCAGCAGCACACAGGGGGCGCGGTACTTC
CDR3aa: CASSTQGARYF

abundance: few
d_gene: -
v_gene: TRBV5-1
j_gene: TRBJ2-3
CDR3nt: TGCGCCAGCAGCGACGACATCGGCAAGGATACGCAGTATTTT
CDR3aa: CASSDDIGKDTQYF

abundance: -
d_gene: TRBD1
v_gene: TRBV5-1
j_gene: TRBJ2-7
CDR3nt: TGCGCCAGCAGCTCACAGGACAGGGGGCGCGAGCAGTACTTC
CDR3aa: CASSSQDRGREQYF

abundance: many
d_gene: -
v_gene: TRBV15
j_gene: TRBJ1-1
CDR3nt: TGTGCCACCAGCACGCCCGGGACCCTGAGGGACACTGAAGCTTTCTTT
CDR3aa: CATSTPGTLRDTEAFF

abundance: -
d_gene: -
v_gene: TRBV20-1
j_gene: TRBJ2-4
CDR3nt: TGCAGTGCTATTGGGGAAACCAAAAACATTCAGTACTTC
CDR3aa: CSAIGETKNIQYF

abundance: -
d_gene: TRBD1
v_gene: TRBV6-6
j_gene: TRBJ1-2
CDR3nt: TGTGCCAGCAGTGTACAGGGGGCGAAGGACTACACCTTC
CDR3aa: CASSVQGAKDYTF

abundance: few
d_gene: -
v_gene: TRBV6-1
j_gene: TRBJ1-2
CDR3nt: TGTGCCAGCAGTGAAGCCTTGGGGAACTATGGCTACACCTTC
CDR3aa: CASSEALGNYGYTF